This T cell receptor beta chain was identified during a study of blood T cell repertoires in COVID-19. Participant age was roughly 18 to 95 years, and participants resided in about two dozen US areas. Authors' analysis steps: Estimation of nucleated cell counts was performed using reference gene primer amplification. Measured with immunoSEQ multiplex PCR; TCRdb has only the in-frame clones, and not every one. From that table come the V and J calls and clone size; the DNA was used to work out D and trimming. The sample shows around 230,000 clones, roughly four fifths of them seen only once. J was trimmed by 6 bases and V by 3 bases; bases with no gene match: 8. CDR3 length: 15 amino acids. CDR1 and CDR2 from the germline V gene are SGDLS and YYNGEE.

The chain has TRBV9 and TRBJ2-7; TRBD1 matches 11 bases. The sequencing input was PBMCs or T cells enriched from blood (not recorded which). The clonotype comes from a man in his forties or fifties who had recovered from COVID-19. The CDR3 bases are TGTGCCAGCAGCGGTCTGGGGACAGGGGGAGGCGAGCAGTACTTC. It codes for CASSGLGTGGGEQYF.